The sequence of this T cell receptor (beta chain) was determined in a study of cytomegalovirus exposure and HLA in healthy donors (dated 2017 in TCRdb). Describing the broader study: In an earlier analysis of approximately 640 of the donors, 250 to 350 Gb of sequence data and roughly 100 million unique TCR beta sequences from about 179 million T cells were reported. About five DR-DQ haplotypes were treated as single units for association and clustering because of strong linkage in the cohort. Approximately 310 gigabases of sequencing data and approximately 84 million unique TCR sequences were included in an early release covering about 700 HLA-typed donors. Along with the approximately 700-subject first cohort, a separate validation cohort of over 90 different subjects was used. The genetic ancestry cluster associated with self-reported Caucasian donors included about four fifths of the roughly 410 genotyped donors. The study was designed to test whether signatures of past pathogen exposure could be identified by cataloging public T cell receptors. HLA typing included class I and class II loci at four-digit resolution. Typing coverage varied by locus: about 620-640 donors for A, B, C, DRB1 and DQB1; approximately 500 for DQA1; about 600 for DPA1; under 490 for DPB1. To predict cytomegalovirus infection status, the study brought together high-throughput TCR immunosequencing, statistical association of individual TCRs with disease status, and machine learning. Genome-wide SNP genotypes for about 65% of the roughly 700 donors were used in a later genetic analysis, which treated that subset as a discovery cohort. Every discovery cohort repertoire had been produced on one sequencing platform. Among about 370 genotyped donors of the cohort, an average of approximately 240,000 unique TCR beta nucleotide sequences was sequenced per donor, of which about 19% were non-productive. The study used immunosequencing to profile the T cell repertoires of more than 650 subjects and linked those repertoires to cytomegalovirus serostatus. Donor age, sex, ethnicity and CMV serostatus were collected together with the repertoire data. The later analysis used no new phenotypic data to find candidate immune exposures, relying instead on TCR beta sequences and their occurrence across donors. An earlier analysis of 587 of the donors used high-throughput TCR beta sequencing to judge whether each TCR beta V gene segment behaved as functional or pseudogenic. A later analysis re-examined previously published TCR beta repertoires from over 500 donors and added high-resolution HLA genotyping to investigate patterns of TCR occurrence.

Unmatched junction bases come to 14, with V trimmed by 0 bases and J by 9 bases. CDR1 and CDR2 are read off the germline V gene as LGHNT and FRNRAP. Counted from cysteine to phenylalanine, this CDR3 has 17 amino acids. The read is trimmed to its CDR3 DNA, 51 bases read in frame from base 1. Preparation of the library involved the immunoSEQ multiplex PCR assay. For the multiplex PCR, a mixture combining 60 forward primers for TCR Vbeta segments and 13 reverse primers for TCR Jbeta segments was used. Amplification of the CDR3 region of rearranged TCR beta genes was performed with a multiplex PCR assay on genomic DNA. On the Illumina HiSeq System, the amplified TCR beta libraries were sequenced as 87-base-pair reads. As for the authors' bioinformatics: In a later analysis, tens of millions of unique TCR beta chains were counted across the roughly 670 repertoires, and roughly 9.9 million of these chains were shared by at least two donors. A nearest-neighbor algorithm error-corrected the raw reads and collapsed the reads into unique sequences, merging closely related sequences to remove PCR and sequencing errors. To assign V, D and J gene segments, CDR3 sequences were aligned to IMGT reference sequences. For a sequence to be retained, at least a six-nucleotide match to both a V gene segment and a J gene segment was required. A rearrangement was called productive if the CDR3 had no stop codons and remained in frame with V and J, and every other rearrangement was called non-productive. CDR3 was defined according to IMGT convention as the region running from the second conserved V-encoded cysteine to the conserved J-encoded phenylalanine. In an earlier analysis of more than 550 of the donors, sequences lacking an unambiguous match to a single V gene segment were excluded. In an earlier analysis of 587 of the donors, V segments were called functional above 56.7% productive rearrangements and were called segregating when the between-donor standard deviation exceeded 5%. A statistical classification framework was developed to diagnose cytomegalovirus status using the catalog of TCR beta chain sequences. A later analysis assigned V and J genes by comparing TCR nucleotide sequences with IMGT/GENE-DB human TR gene sequences. Using the TCRdist pipeline, a later analysis assigned CDR3 sequences along with most-parsimonious VDJ recombination scenarios. In a later analysis, each TCR beta chain was defined by its CDR3 amino acid sequence together with its V-gene family, and reads lacking a unique V-gene family were excluded. A later analysis removed 500 to 650 highly shared, low-generation-probability nucleotide sequences to deal with suspected cross-contamination and a sequencing artifact. In a later analysis, a clonal expansion index for each public chain was calculated from normalized within-repertoire ranks of inferred template counts. In a later analysis, generation probabilities were computed with a VDJ recombination model fitted to out-of-frame rearrangements, and the resulting probabilities were checked against IGoR. In a later analysis, TCR-TCR, TCR-HLA and TCR-CMV co-occurrence was scored with hypergeometric tests, and a repertoire-size bias correction was applied to TCR pairs. A later analysis estimated false discovery rates by permuting HLA or CMV assignments 20 times. A later analysis grouped co-occurring TCRs with DBSCAN, adding TCRdist sequence similarity when clustering within HLA-allele-positive subsets. Repertoires with fewer than 30,000 or more than 120,000 public chains, plus five repertoires with anomalous nucleotide sharing, were excluded from co-occurrence clustering. Drawn from immuneACCESS, this table holds only the in-frame rearrangements with V and J called that TCRdb kept. Clones are partly lost; checked studies trace under half to an unresolved V gene and leave the rest unexplained. Clone size and the V and J calls come from that table; the DNA yielded D and trimming. The sample table lists about 99,000 clones, around three quarters of them with a count of one. Around 10% of the sample is taken by the ten largest.

The cohort comprised fewer than 750 healthy bone marrow donors. Cohort members were all nominally healthy when sampled, although unrecorded immune exposures were likely present. The donor was CMV seropositive and belonged to the group of some 290 seropositive cohort members. A peripheral blood sample was collected from each donor, and TCR beta sequencing was performed on peripheral blood mononuclear cells. The Qiagen DNeasy Blood Extraction Kit was used to extract genomic DNA from the blood cell samples. Concerning this clone: No antigen is known for it. Base-call qualities are not available, and no considerably larger clone is one nucleotide away.

The research as a whole found: Correlated functional status among segregating V segments might reflect linkage disequilibrium, but an unknown experimental factor could not be ruled out. A later genetic analysis associated a missense DCLRE1C variant with V-gene and J-gene trimming of TCR beta chains, and an independent cohort replicated the association. Presence/absence analyses assumed roughly uniform sequencing depth across donors, an assumption that may not hold. In a later analysis, TCR association rates were found to vary across HLA loci, with the most associated TCRs seen for DRB1 alleles and the fewest for HLA-C alleles. A later analysis reported that several top co-occurrence clusters appeared linked to parvovirus B19, influenza, CMV and Epstein-Barr virus. The study listed approximately 150 TCR beta chains as associated with cytomegalovirus. The cohort was sequenced for TCR beta chains only, and without alpha or paired-chain data the features that could be detected were limited. For the cohort, immune exposure information was limited to CMV serostatus. Most TCR sequences were observed very rarely across donors, whereas some public TCRs were present in many individuals. Assigning TCR associations to individual alleles was difficult when HLA alleles, especially DR and DQ, strongly co-occurred. In vitro tests confirmed that three of the cytomegalovirus-associated TCR beta chains recognize cytomegalovirus antigens. The sequencing pipeline was judged likely to have produced a cluster of highly shared sequence variants as a technical artifact. In both the original and validation cohorts, the classifier was reported to diagnose cytomegalovirus status with high specificity and sensitivity. Because the 87-base-pair reads could not distinguish some IMGT-functional V segments, including TRBV6-2 and TRBV6-3, those segments were excluded. According to the authors, the approach could potentially be generalized to other disease states and immunological phenotypes. Specific HLA alleles were associated with more than 15,000 TCR beta sequences at a false discovery rate of 0.05 in a later analysis. In a later analysis, most CMV-associated TCR beta chains were found to appear HLA-restricted, with HLA associations seemingly driven largely by CMV exposure. A further reported finding was that TCR beta sequences accurately predicted the HLA-A and HLA-B alleles for most subjects in the first cohort. A later analysis found that HLA-associated TCR beta chains were more clonally expanded and had lower generation probabilities than equally common non-associated chains. In an earlier analysis of 587 of the donors, most TCR beta V segments appeared in productive rearrangements about 87% or about 30% of the time, broadly matching IMGT annotations. The earlier analysis of 587 of the donors excluded 15 to 20 rarely observed V segments, including chromosome 9 orphons, because counts were too low. A later genetic analysis reported fewer N-insertions in productive TCRs among donors in an Asian-associated ancestry cluster than the roughly 700-donor mean. Because HLA typing was missing for some donors at each locus, association tests included only the typed subset.

The sequencing input was PBMCs. This clonotype was obtained from a woman under 30 in good health and CMV-seropositive. The chain is assembled from TRBV12-5 and TRBJ2-4; a stretch of 7 junction bases matches TRBD1. The CDR3 region: CASGLVRQGQPSTIQYF. The base sequence is TGTGCTAGTGGTTTGGTAAGACAGGGACAACCCTCCACCATTCAGTACTTC.